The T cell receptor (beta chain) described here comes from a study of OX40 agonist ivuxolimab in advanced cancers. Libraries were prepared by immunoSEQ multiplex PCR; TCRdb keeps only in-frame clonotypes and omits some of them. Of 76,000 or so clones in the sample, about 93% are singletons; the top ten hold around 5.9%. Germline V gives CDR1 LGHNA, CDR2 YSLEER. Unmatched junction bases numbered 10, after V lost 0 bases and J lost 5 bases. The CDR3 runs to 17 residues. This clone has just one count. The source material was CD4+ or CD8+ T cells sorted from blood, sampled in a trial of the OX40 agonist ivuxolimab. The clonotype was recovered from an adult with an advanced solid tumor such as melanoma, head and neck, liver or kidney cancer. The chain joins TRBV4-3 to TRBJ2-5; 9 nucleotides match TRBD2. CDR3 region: CASSQDGGGGAMETQYF. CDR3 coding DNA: TGCGCCAGCAGCCAAGATGGTGGCGGGGGGGCGATGGAGACCCAGTACTTC.